The present entry profiles one T cell receptor beta chain with its context. What it recognizes is unknown. The read halts 3 residues ahead of the CDR3 end, with the missing end drawn from the germline J gene. The source of the sample is a study of T cells in women clearing cervical HPV infection. Study conclusions and caveats: Repertoire richness, not evenness, was significantly elevated in CIN3+ cases versus controls. It is unknown whether associations predate infection; no effector/memory or HPV-specific sorting.

The V gene's germline CDR1 is SGHTA and CDR2 FQGTGA. V was clipped by 2 bases and J by 7 bases, with 5 bases between them. This CDR3 is built from 12 residues. MY09/MY11 PCR detected cervical HPV DNA; dot-blot assigned genotypes. Clones were read by immunoSEQ multiplex PCR, and TCRdb kept only the in-frame ones, dropping some. The specimen's table records 31,000 or so clones. The chain employs TRBV7-3 and TRBJ2-2; D is undetermined. This TCR came from a woman between 18 and 70 years old with a cervical HPV16 infection that either progressed to CIN3+ or cleared (not recorded which). Sequencing was performed on blood buffy coat. CDR3 DNA (partial): TGTGCCAGCAGCTTAGTTAGCGGGGAG. Residues: CASSLVSGE. The CDR3 in full is CASSLVSGELFF.